These 20 T cell receptor beta chains were sequenced from one sample in a study of beta chain features in type 1 diabetes. For these TCRs, the target antigens are not known. Study observations and caveats: People with Type 1 diabetes carried modestly yet significantly shorter TCRB CDR3s in all four CD4+ subsets.

The study reverse transcribed the entire isolated RNA, so it sequenced expressed TCRB transcripts. Data came from immunoSEQ multiplex PCR; TCRdb stores just in-frame clones and leaves some out. Counted here are 53,000 or so clones, 55% to 75% occurring once; the ten biggest clones make up 0.25% to 0.35%. The sequenced sample consisted of stem cell memory CD4+ T cells from blood. These receptors all stem from a woman aged 30 to 39 with type 1 diabetes.

This chain uses TRBV7-9 with TRBJ1-1; 7 positions match TRBD1. The length of the CDR3 is 13 residues. Trimming removed 1 base from V and 6 bases from J; junction bases left unmatched: 2. From germline, CDR1 is SEHNR and CDR2 FQNEAQ (reference sequence). The chain's CDR3 is CASSLDQGAEAFF. In DNA form, the CDR3 reads TGTGCCAGCAGCTTAGACCAGGGGGCTGAAGCTTTCTTT.

The chain uses TRBV18 and TRBJ2-7; 7 bases map to TRBD2. Germline V gives CDR1 KGHSH, CDR2 LQKENI. Trimming cost V 6 bases and J 5 bases; bases outside gene matches: 10. This CDR3 has 14 residues. The CDR3 region has the DNA TGTGCCAGCTCTACAACGGCGGGGGACCACGAGCAGTACTTC. This encodes CASSTTAGDHEQYF. Looking up the rest from reference TRBV18 and TRBJ2-7 gives the full variable domain: NAGVMQNPRHLVRRRGQEARLRCSPMKGHSHVYWYRQLPEEGLKFMVYLQKENIIDESGMPKERFSAEFPKEGPSILRIQQVVRGDSAAYFCASSTTAGDHEQYFGPGTRLTVT.

The count of this clone is one. The chain recombines TRBV6-5 with TRBJ2-7, with a possible D match to TRBD1 (5 bases). The V end lost 7 bases, the J end lost 1 base, and 11 bases lay between the germline ends. Germline V gene sequence: CDR1 MNHEY, CDR2 SVGAGI. The CDR3 has 13 amino acids. The CDR3: CASIPAGSYEQYF. The CDR3 DNA reads TGTGCCAGCATTCCGGCAGGGTCCTACGAGCAGTACTTC.

This clone has a single count. This sequence joins TRBV4-2 and TRBJ1-4; D is unclear. Germline CDR1 and CDR2: LGHNA and YNFKEQ. V lost 0 bases and J 4 bases, leaving 12 bases between the germline ends. The CDR3 spans 16 residues. The CDR3 DNA follows: TGTGCCAGCAGCCAAGATTGGGCAGATAATAATGAAAAACTGTTTTTT. It specifies CASSQDWADNNEKLFF.

The chain couples TRBV6-1 to TRBJ2-5; 7 bases agree with TRBD2. Germline CDR1 reads MNHNS; CDR2 reads SASEGT. V lost 8 bases, J lost 4 bases, and 10 bases stayed unmatched. The CDR3 length is 14 residues. The chain's CDR3 is CASAQPGGGETQYF. The CDR3 nucleotides read TGTGCCAGCGCACAGCCTGGGGGGGGAGAGACCCAGTACTTC.

The rearrangement joins TRBV5-1 to TRBJ2-7; 9 nucleotides line up with TRBD2. Germline V gives CDR1 SGHRS, CDR2 YFSETQ. This CDR3 has 13 amino acids. The V segment lost 5 bases and the J segment 3 bases; nucleotides outside the gene matches: 3. The CDR3 DNA follows: TGCGCCAGCAGTCCTAGCGGGAACTACGAGCAGTACTTC. Translated, it gives CASSPSGNYEQYF.

The J gene is TRBJ1-5, the V gene TRBV4-2, with a tentative D call TRBD1 (5 bases). The germline V gene encodes CDR1 LGHNA and CDR2 YNFKEQ. CDR3 length: 15 amino acids. Deletions cut 0 bases from V and 5 bases from J, with 11 bases between. The CDR3 DNA is TGTGCCAGCAGCCAAGAGGGTCAGGGCGATCAGCCCCAGCATTTT. It yields the protein CASSQEGQGDQPQHF.

This clone was seen more than once but under ten times. The J gene is TRBJ2-5, the V gene TRBV27; D perhaps matches TRBD1 (6 bases). Germline V gene lookup returns CDR1 MNHEY and CDR2 SMNVEV (reference sequence). V gave up 3 bases and J gave up 4 bases, with 12 bases separating them. The CDR3 consists of 14 residues. This chain's CDR3 is CASSFRGNAETQYF. Here the CDR3 DNA reads TGTGCCAGCAGTTTCAGGGGAAACGCAGAGACCCAGTACTTC.

The chain employs TRBV10-2 and TRBJ1-1; D may be TRBD1 (5 bases). The CDR3 loop spans 14 amino acids. Deletions cut 1 base from V and 5 bases from J, with 11 bases between. Per germline, CDR1 WSHSY and CDR2 SAAADI. The CDR3 region is CASSEYTRGTEAFF. The DNA for the CDR3 is TGCGCCAGCAGTGAGTATACCCGGGGGACTGAAGCTTTCTTT.

There are a few counts of this clone. The CDR3 DNA follows: TGCAGCGGAACCGGGACAGGGCCCTACGAGCAGTACTTC. It encodes CSGTGTGPYEQYF. This chain links TRBV29-1 with TRBJ2-7, with TRBD1 matching over 9 bases. The CDR3 spans 13 residues. Germline V gives CDR1 SQVTM, CDR2 ANQGSEA. The trim removed 7 bases at V and 2 bases at J, leaving 6 bases unmatched.

The chain couples TRBV27 to TRBJ1-1; D might be TRBD1 (6 bases). V lost 3 bases, J lost 1 base, and 9 bases lay in between. The CDR3 extends over 14 amino acids. Germline CDR1 is MNHEY and CDR2 is SMNVEV (reference sequence). The CDR3 bases are TGTGCCAGCAGTTTGGAGACAGGGAACACTGAAGCTTTCTTT. Protein sequence: CASSLETGNTEAFF.

Comment on this clone: It is unclear where the CDR3 begins or ends on the DNA, so no DNA is shown, and the CDR3 is as TCRdb lists it. This rearrangement joins TRBV7-9 to TRBJ2-5; the table's TRBD1 call for D was not verified on the DNA. The CDR3 has 13 residues if both end residues are counted. Germline CDR1 SEHNR, CDR2 FQNEAQ (reference sequence). This CDR3 reads CASSFGQGAIWYF.

The chain combines TRBV11-3 with TRBJ2-2; 10 bases map to TRBD2. This CDR3 spans 18 amino acids. Trimming took 0 bases from V and 4 from J; bases not matched to a gene: 8. Germline V lookup: CDR1 SGHNT, CDR2 YENEEA. CDR3 amino acids: CASSLEVSSGRVTGELFF. As DNA, the CDR3 is TGTGCCAGCAGCTTAGAAGTATCTAGCGGGAGAGTCACCGGGGAGCTGTTTTTT.

This rearrangement joins TRBV11-2 to TRBJ2-4, with D perhaps matching TRBD2 (5 bases). This CDR3 is built from 15 residues. The germline V gene encodes CDR1 SGHAT and CDR2 FQNNGV. V was shortened by 5 bases and J by 0 bases, with 11 bases between the two germline ends. CDR3 protein: CASSPGELAKNIQYF. The DNA of the CDR3 is TGTGCCAGCAGCCCCGGGGAACTAGCCAAAAACATTCAGTACTTC.

The rearrangement links TRBV20-1 to TRBJ1-1; no reliable D call. This CDR3 has 11 amino acids. Germline loops: CDR1 DFQATT, CDR2 SNEGSKA (reference sequence). V was pared by 8 bases and J by 1 base, with 8 bases between. This chain's CDR3 is CSPSGNTEAFF. For the CDR3, the DNA is TGCAGTCCCAGTGGGAACACTGAAGCTTTCTTT.

The rearrangement joins TRBV4-1 to TRBJ2-5, with 8 positions matching TRBD1. CDR1 and CDR2 from the germline V gene are MGHRA and YSYEKL. The CDR3 length is 14 residues. The J segment lost 5 bases and the V segment lost 1 base, leaving 3 bases of the junction unmatched. The CDR3 nucleotides are TGCGCCAGCAGCCAAGGACAGGGGTGGGAGACCCAGTACTTC. Its translation: CASSQGQGWETQYF.

The chain uses TRBV20-1 and TRBJ2-1; D is unclear. Germline V gene data show CDR1 as DFQATT and CDR2 as SNEGSKA (reference sequence). This CDR3 is built from 10 residues. V shed 6 bases and J shed 9 bases, with 9 bases lying between them. CDR3 residues: CSASRVEQFF. The CDR3 region has the DNA TGCAGTGCCAGTCGGGTTGAGCAGTTCTTC.

For the CDR3, the DNA is TGTGCCAGCAGCGCCGCAACTAGCGGGATGGGTAACATTCAGTACTTC. This codes for CASSAATSGMGNIQYF. This chain joins TRBV9 and TRBJ2-4, with TRBD2 identical over 10 bases. The trim removed 3 bases at V and 7 bases at J, leaving 10 bases unmatched. CDR1 is SGDLS, CDR2 YYNGEE, per germline. The CDR3 is made up of 16 amino acids.

This chain connects TRBV19 to TRBJ2-1; D ambiguous. Germline CDR1 and CDR2: LNHDA and SQIVND (reference sequence). The CDR3 runs 16 residues. The V end lost 1 base, the J end lost 0 bases, and 10 bases lay between the germline ends. The CDR3 nucleotides read TGTGCCAGTAGTATAGTCCACGCGAGCTCCTACAATGAGCAGTTCTTC. Translated: CASSIVHASSYNEQFF.

This clone was seen only a few times. The CDR3, as DNA: TGTGCCAGCAGCCAAGCAGGGGGCGCGGATGGCTACACCTTC. Translated, it gives CASSQAGGADGYTF. The chain employs TRBV4-2 and TRBJ1-2; 8 nucleotides line up with TRBD1. Germline V gene lookup returns CDR1 LGHNA and CDR2 YNFKEQ. The junction had 4 bases not matched to a gene; V was cut back by 1 base and J by 6 bases. CDR3 length equals 14 residues.